This T cell receptor beta chain was sequenced in a study of blood T cell repertoires in COVID-19. Study context: Collection of acute and convalescent COVID-19 samples took place in the United States, Italy and Spain. PBMCs, B-cell-depleted T cells, or T cells were the source of the cDNA or gDNA that made up the material.

Germline V gene sequence: CDR1 MNHEY, CDR2 SVGEGT. The V gene lost 6 bases and the J gene lost 5 bases, with 14 bases spanning the gap. The CDR3 consists of 13 residues. Libraries were prepared by immunoSEQ multiplex PCR; TCRdb keeps only in-frame clonotypes and omits some of them. Of about 100,000 clones listed, just under 80% were seen once; the top ten hold roughly 31%. Sequencing used peripheral blood. The TCR comes from a man in his 70s with active or convalescent COVID-19. The V call is TRBV6-2 or TRBV6-3, the J call TRBJ2-7; D is perhaps TRBD1 (6 bases). In nucleotides, the CDR3 is TGTGCCAGCAGCAGGGGATTTTCGGACGAGCAGTACTTC. It codes for CASSRGFSDEQYF.